This T cell receptor beta chain stems from a study of blood T cells in healthy people across ages. Broader study findings: Higher naive T cell percentage went strongly together with higher TCR beta diversity.

Sample-barcoded 5' priming and a J-beta primer mix drove a second PCR of roughly 7 to 11 cycles. Unique molecular identifiers of 12 random nucleotides labeled each cDNA. TCRdb ran MiXCR on the 5' RACE reads and lists one entry per CDR3 protein. The profile shows 1,800,000 or so distinct CDR3 sequences, around 42% of them singletons. This clonotype was detected only a few times. Antigen specificity is unknown. The source of this sequence is a human donor in good health. Sample: blood.

The chain's CDR3 is CASSFEGQNTEAFF. As DNA, the CDR3 is TGTGCCAGCAGTTTTGAGGGGCAGAACACTGAAGCTTTCTTT. V and J are TRBV12-3 or TRBV12-4 and TRBJ1-1; D might be TRBD1 (5 bases). This CDR3 region has 14 residues. The V end was cut by 3 bases, the J end by 1 base, with 9 bases between.